Sequencing of this T cell receptor beta chain was carried out in a study of OX40 agonist ivuxolimab in advanced cancers. Study-wide context: The dose-escalation cohort was approximately 85% male, with a mean age of around 60 years, ranging roughly 23 to 85. Three patients got partial responses; one had hepatocellular carcinoma and two had cutaneous melanoma.

V gave up 7 bases and J gave up 10 bases, with 19 bases separating them. The length of the CDR3 is 13 residues. Germline V gene sequence: CDR1 LNHDA, CDR2 SQIVND (reference sequence). Comments on this clone: What it binds is unknown.

With baseline, cycle 4 day 1, and cycle 7 day 1 as timepoints, blood was sampled. Study results and caveats: Among the nonresponders, some also had low normalized T-cell clonal expansion.

Sequenced by immunoSEQ multiplex PCR; TCRdb stores in-frame clones only, minus some. Here the sample spans 65,000 to 80,000 clones, roughly 92% being singletons. The source is an adult with an advanced solid tumor such as melanoma, head and neck, liver or kidney cancer. The chain uses TRBV19 and TRBJ1-1; D might be TRBD1 (5 bases). The material was CD4+ or CD8+ T cells sorted from blood, obtained in a trial of the OX40 agonist ivuxolimab. CDR3 bases: TGTGCCAGTAAGGGCGCGGACAAACGCGGAGCTTTCTTT. This translates into CASKGADKRGAFF.